This T cell receptor (beta chain) was identified in a study of cytomegalovirus exposure and HLA in healthy donors (TCRdb year 2017). Study-wide context: An earlier analysis of roughly 500 of the donors reported 276 Gb of sequence data and 117 million unique TCR beta sequences obtained from 150 million to 200 million T cells. Roughly 300 gigabases of sequencing data and around 90 million unique TCR sequences made up an early release that covered approximately 620 HLA-typed donors. Of the roughly 400 genotyped donors, 81% fell in the genetic ancestry cluster associated with self-reported Caucasian donors. The aim of the study was to test whether cataloging public T cell receptors could identify signatures of past pathogen exposure. The T cell repertoires of some 700 subjects were profiled by immunosequencing and related to cytomegalovirus serostatus. Besides the first cohort of under 700 subjects, a separate validation cohort made up of over 95 different subjects was used. To predict cytomegalovirus infection status, the study combined high-throughput TCR immunosequencing, statistical association of individual TCRs with disease status, and machine learning. A later analysis re-analyzed previously published TCR beta repertoires from 500 to 700 donors and added high-resolution HLA genotyping to study TCR occurrence patterns. Rather than drawing on any new phenotypic data, the later analysis identified candidate immune exposures from TCR beta sequences and the way those sequences occurred across donors. An earlier analysis of roughly 600 of the donors used high-throughput TCR beta sequencing to judge whether each TCR beta V gene segment behaved as functional or pseudogenic. Donor age, sex, ethnicity and CMV serostatus were collected together with the repertoire data. A later genetic analysis used genome-wide SNP genotypes for about three fifths of the 666 donors, treating that subset as a discovery cohort. Every discovery cohort repertoire had been produced on one sequencing platform. Both class I and class II loci were covered by HLA typing, at four-digit resolution. Typing coverage varied by locus: roughly 620-640 donors for A, B, C, DRB1 and DQB1; approximately 500 for DQA1; approximately 610 for DPA1; approximately 470 for DPB1. Because of strong linkage in the cohort, roughly five DR-DQ haplotypes were treated as single units for association and clustering. Across under 500 genotyped donors of the cohort, an average of approximately 240,000 unique TCR beta nucleotide sequences per donor were sequenced, and 15% to 20% of those sequences were non-productive.

The cohort comprised 710 or so healthy bone marrow donors. Cohort members were all nominally healthy when sampled, although unrecorded immune exposures were likely present. Of the 700 or so cohort members, around 310 had a positive CMV serostatus and 350 to 450 had a negative one, while no CMV serostatus was recorded for the donor. Each donor provided a peripheral blood sample, and peripheral blood mononuclear cells were used for TCR beta sequencing. The Qiagen DNeasy Blood Extraction Kit was used to extract genomic DNA from the blood cell samples. This clone was observed a single time. Its antigen is currently not known. Per-base qualities were not stored, and no clone one base away is much larger. From cysteine to phenylalanine, the CDR3 is 17 amino acids long. Of the read, only the CDR3 DNA is kept; its 51 bases are in frame from base 1. Deletion took 1 base off V and 4 bases off J, with a span of 20 bases between the germline ends. The germline V gene gives CDR1 as SGHDN and CDR2 as FVKESK.

Beyond this particular receptor, the publication reports: Compared with the roughly 670-donor mean, donors in an Asian-associated ancestry cluster had fewer N-insertions in productive TCRs, according to a later genetic analysis. It was suggested by the authors that the approach could potentially be generalized to other disease states and immunological phenotypes. Only TCR beta chains were sequenced in this cohort, and the absence of alpha or paired-chain data limited detectable features. A group of highly shared sequence variants was considered likely to be a technical artifact of the sequencing pipeline. Assigning TCR associations to individual alleles was difficult when HLA alleles, especially DR and DQ, strongly co-occurred. Cytomegalovirus status was reported to be diagnosed by the classifier with high specificity and sensitivity in both the original and validation cohorts. For the cohort, immune exposure information was limited to CMV serostatus. The presence/absence analyses assumed that sequencing depth was roughly uniform across donors, and that assumption may not be true. Because HLA typing was unavailable for some donors at each locus, only the typed subset was used in association tests. A further reported finding was that TCR beta sequences accurately predicted the HLA-A and HLA-B alleles for most subjects in the first cohort. An association between a missense DCLRE1C variant and V-gene and J-gene trimming of TCR beta chains was found in a later genetic analysis and replicated in an independent cohort. In a later analysis, TCR association rates were found to vary across HLA loci, with the most associated TCRs seen for DRB1 alleles and the fewest for HLA-C alleles. A later analysis found that HLA-associated TCR beta chains were more clonally expanded and had lower generation probabilities than equally common non-associated chains. A later analysis found that most CMV-associated TCR beta chains appeared HLA-restricted, with HLA associations seemingly driven largely by CMV exposure. Linkage disequilibrium might explain the correlated functional status among segregating V segments, but an unknown experimental factor could not be ruled out. In the study, 150 to 200 TCR beta chains were listed as associated with cytomegalovirus. Approximately 18 rarely observed V segments, including chromosome 9 orphons, were excluded from the earlier analysis of some 590 of the donors because counts were too low. Several of the top co-occurrence clusters appeared to be linked to parvovirus B19, influenza, CMV and Epstein-Barr virus, according to a later analysis. Because the 87-base-pair reads could not distinguish some IMGT-functional V segments, including TRBV6-2 and TRBV6-3, those segments were excluded. Specific HLA alleles were associated with around 18,000 TCR beta sequences at a false discovery rate of 0.05 in a later analysis. Three of the identified cytomegalovirus-associated TCR beta chains were confirmed in vitro to be specific for cytomegalovirus antigens. An earlier analysis of approximately 570 of the donors showed that most TCR beta V segments appeared in productive rearrangements either about 87% or about 30% of the time, which broadly matched IMGT annotations. Most TCR sequences were seen in very few donors, while some public TCRs were found in many individuals.

Libraries were built with the immunoSEQ multiplex PCR assay. The multiplex PCR relied on a mix of 60 forward primers for TCR Vbeta segments and 13 reverse primers for TCR Jbeta segments. A multiplex PCR assay on genomic DNA amplified the CDR3 region of rearranged TCR beta genes. Amplified TCR beta libraries were sequenced as 87-base-pair reads on the Illumina HiSeq System. As for the original processing: A later analysis tallied 80 million to 95 million unique TCR beta chains across the approximately 670 repertoires, and approximately 9.9 million of those chains were shared by two or more donors. Raw reads were error-corrected and collapsed into unique sequences with a nearest-neighbor algorithm that merged closely related sequences to remove PCR and sequencing errors. V, D and J gene segments were assigned by aligning CDR3 sequences to IMGT reference sequences. For a sequence to be retained, at least a six-nucleotide match to both a V gene segment and a J gene segment was required. Rearrangements were called productive when the CDR3 lacked stop codons and stayed in frame with V and J; all others were non-productive. CDR3 was defined by IMGT convention, running from the second conserved V-encoded cysteine to the conserved J-encoded phenylalanine. Sequences without an unambiguous match to a single V gene segment were excluded from the earlier analysis of approximately 560 of the donors. In an earlier analysis of 500 to 750 of the donors, V segments were called functional above 56.7% productive rearrangements and were called segregating when the between-donor standard deviation exceeded 5%. A statistical classification framework was built for diagnosing cytomegalovirus status from the catalog of TCR beta chain sequences. A later analysis assigned V and J genes by comparing TCR nucleotide sequences with IMGT/GENE-DB human TR gene sequences. A later analysis assigned CDR3 sequences and most-parsimonious VDJ recombination scenarios with the TCRdist pipeline. In a later analysis, each TCR beta chain was defined by its CDR3 amino acid sequence together with its V-gene family, and reads lacking a unique V-gene family were excluded. To address suspected cross-contamination and a sequencing artifact, a later analysis removed under 600 highly shared, low-generation-probability nucleotide sequences. For each public chain, a later analysis derived a clonal expansion index from normalized ranks of inferred template counts within each repertoire. A later analysis computed generation probabilities with a VDJ recombination model fitted to out-of-frame rearrangements, and checked the results against IGoR. In a later analysis, TCR-TCR, TCR-HLA and TCR-CMV co-occurrence was scored with hypergeometric tests, and a repertoire-size bias correction was applied to TCR pairs. False discovery rates were estimated in a later analysis by permuting HLA or CMV assignments 20 times. In a later analysis, co-occurring TCRs were grouped using DBSCAN, with TCRdist sequence similarity added in when clustering inside HLA-allele-positive subsets. Repertoires with fewer than 30,000 or more than 120,000 public chains were left out of co-occurrence clustering, as were about five repertoires with anomalous nucleotide sharing. TCRdb took this table from immuneACCESS and kept in-frame rearrangements with V and J called. Such tables lack part of the clones; where checked against another copy, unresolved V genes explain under half of the gap, and the rest is unexplained. V and J calls and clone size are copied from that table; D and trimming were computed from the DNA. Counted in this sample were 100,000 to 150,000 clones; approximately 80% of them appeared once. The ten largest clones capture approximately 1% of the sample.

In this chain, TRBV14 is recombined with TRBJ2-7; possibly the D gene is TRBD2, per 5 matching bases. Sequences were obtained from PBMCs. This clonotype was obtained from a human donor in good health. The nucleotide sequence is TGTGCCAGCAGCCAAGCCGCCGGAGGCATTGGGGTTTACGAGCAGTACTTC. Its translation is CASSQAAGGIGVYEQYF.